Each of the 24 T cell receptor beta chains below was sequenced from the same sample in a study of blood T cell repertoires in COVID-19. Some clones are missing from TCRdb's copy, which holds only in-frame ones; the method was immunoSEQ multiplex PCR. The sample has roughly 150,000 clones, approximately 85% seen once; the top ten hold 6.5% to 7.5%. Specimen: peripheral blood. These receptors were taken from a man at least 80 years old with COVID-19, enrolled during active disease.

The CDR3 DNA follows: TGTGCCAGCAGCTTAGGACCACGGGACTATGGCTACACCTTC. Its protein product is CASSLGPRDYGYTF. The chain links TRBV7-8 to TRBJ1-2; D is unclear. With 1 base removed from V and 3 bases from J, the gap between germline ends came to 9 bases. Looked up from germline, CDR1 is SGHVS and CDR2 is FQNEAQ. CDR3 length: 14 residues. The whole variable domain, remainder taken from reference TRBV7-8 and TRBJ1-2, is GAGVSQSPRYKVAKRGQDVALRCDPISGHVSLFWYQQALGQGPEFLTYFQNEAQLDKSGLPSDRFFAERPEGSVSTLKIQRTQQEDSAVYLCASSLGPRDYGYTFGSGTRLTVV.

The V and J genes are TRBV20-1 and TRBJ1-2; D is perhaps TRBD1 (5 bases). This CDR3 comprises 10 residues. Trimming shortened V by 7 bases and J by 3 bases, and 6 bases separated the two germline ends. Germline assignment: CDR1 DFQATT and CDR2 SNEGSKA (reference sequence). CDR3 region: CSGGDYGYTF. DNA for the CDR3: TGCAGTGGGGGGGACTATGGCTACACCTTC.

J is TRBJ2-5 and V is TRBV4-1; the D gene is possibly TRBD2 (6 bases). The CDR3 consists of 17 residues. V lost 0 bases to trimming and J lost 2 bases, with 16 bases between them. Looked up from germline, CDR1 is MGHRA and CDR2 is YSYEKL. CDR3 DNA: TGCGCCAGCAGCCAAGATGCGGGGACGACACGACAAGAGACCCAGTACTTC. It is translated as CASSQDAGTTRQETQYF.

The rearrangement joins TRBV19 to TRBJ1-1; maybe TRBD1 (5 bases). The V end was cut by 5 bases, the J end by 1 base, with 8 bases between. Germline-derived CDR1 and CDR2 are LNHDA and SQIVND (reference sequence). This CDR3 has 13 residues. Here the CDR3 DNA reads TGTGCCAGTAGTCCTCAGGGGAACACTGAAGCTTTCTTT. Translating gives CASSPQGNTEAFF.

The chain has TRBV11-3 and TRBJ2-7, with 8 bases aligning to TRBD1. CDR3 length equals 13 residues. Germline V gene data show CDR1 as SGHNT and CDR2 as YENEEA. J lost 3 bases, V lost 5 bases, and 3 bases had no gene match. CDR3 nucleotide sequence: TGTGCCAGCAGCCCCGGACAGGGCTACGAGCAGTACTTC. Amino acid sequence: CASSPGQGYEQYF.

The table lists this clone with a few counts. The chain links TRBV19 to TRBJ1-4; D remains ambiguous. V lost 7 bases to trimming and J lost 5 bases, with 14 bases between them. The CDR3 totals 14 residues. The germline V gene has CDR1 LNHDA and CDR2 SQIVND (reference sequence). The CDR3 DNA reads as TGTGCCAGTACCGTCACCGGGGTGAATGAAAAACTGTTTTTT. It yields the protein CASTVTGVNEKLFF.

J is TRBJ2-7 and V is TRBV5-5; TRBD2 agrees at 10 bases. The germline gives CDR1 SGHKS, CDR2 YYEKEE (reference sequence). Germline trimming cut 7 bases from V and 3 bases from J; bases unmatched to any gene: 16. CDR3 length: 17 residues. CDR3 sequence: CASRVIAGGSAIYEQYF. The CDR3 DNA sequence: TGTGCCAGCCGGGTGATAGCGGGGGGATCGGCAATCTACGAGCAGTACTTC.

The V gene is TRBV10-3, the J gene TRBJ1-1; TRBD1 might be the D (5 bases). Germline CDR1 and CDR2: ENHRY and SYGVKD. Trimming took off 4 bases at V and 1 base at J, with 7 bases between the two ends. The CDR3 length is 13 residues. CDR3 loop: CAISGGTNTEAFF. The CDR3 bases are TGTGCCATCAGTGGCGGGACGAACACTGAAGCTTTCTTT.

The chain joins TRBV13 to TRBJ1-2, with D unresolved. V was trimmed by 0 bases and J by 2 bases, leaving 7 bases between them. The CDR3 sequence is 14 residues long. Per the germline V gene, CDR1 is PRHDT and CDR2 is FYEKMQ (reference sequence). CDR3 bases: TGTGCCAGCAGCTTAGGACAGTCAAACTATGGCTACACCTTC. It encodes CASSLGQSNYGYTF.

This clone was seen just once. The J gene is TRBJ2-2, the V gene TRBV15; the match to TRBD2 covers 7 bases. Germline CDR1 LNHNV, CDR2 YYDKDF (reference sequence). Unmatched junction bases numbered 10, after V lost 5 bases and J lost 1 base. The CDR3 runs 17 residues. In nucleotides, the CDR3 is TGTGCCACCAGCGGGGAGGGAGCCGCCCTGAACACCGGGGAGCTGTTTTTT. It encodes CATSGEGAALNTGELFF.

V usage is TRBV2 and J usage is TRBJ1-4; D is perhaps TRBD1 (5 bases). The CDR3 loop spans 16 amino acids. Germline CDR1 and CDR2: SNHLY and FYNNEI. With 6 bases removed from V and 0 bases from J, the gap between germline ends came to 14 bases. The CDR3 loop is CASSPTVSATNEKLFF. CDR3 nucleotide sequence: TGTGCCAGCAGCCCGACAGTGTCCGCAACTAATGAAAAACTGTTTTTT.

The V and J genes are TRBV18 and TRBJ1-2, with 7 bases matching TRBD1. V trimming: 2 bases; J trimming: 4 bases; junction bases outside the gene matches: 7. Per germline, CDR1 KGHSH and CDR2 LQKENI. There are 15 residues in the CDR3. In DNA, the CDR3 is TGTGCCAGCTCACCAGGGACAGCTGCGGGCTATGGCTACACCTTC. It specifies CASSPGTAAGYGYTF.

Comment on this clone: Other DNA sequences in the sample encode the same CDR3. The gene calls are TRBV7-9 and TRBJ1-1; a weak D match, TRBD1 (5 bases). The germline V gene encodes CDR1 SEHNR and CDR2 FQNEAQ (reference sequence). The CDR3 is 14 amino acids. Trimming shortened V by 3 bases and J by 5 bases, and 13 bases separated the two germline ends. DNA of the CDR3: TGTGCCAGCAGCTTGGGGGGGTGGAATACTGAAGCTTTCTTT. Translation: CASSLGGWNTEAFF.

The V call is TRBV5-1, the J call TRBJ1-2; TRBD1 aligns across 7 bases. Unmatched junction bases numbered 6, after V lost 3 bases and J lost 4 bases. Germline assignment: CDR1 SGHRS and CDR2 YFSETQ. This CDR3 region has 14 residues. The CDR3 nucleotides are TGCGCCAGCAGCTGGGGCCAGGGGGGCTATGGCTACACCTTC. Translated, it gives CASSWGQGGYGYTF.

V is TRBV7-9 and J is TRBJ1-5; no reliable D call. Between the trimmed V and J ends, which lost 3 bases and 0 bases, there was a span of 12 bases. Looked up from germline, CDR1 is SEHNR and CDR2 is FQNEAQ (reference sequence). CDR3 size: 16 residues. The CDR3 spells CASSLVAFYSNQPQHF. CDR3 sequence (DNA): TGTGCCAGCAGCTTGGTGGCCTTTTATAGCAATCAGCCCCAGCATTTT.

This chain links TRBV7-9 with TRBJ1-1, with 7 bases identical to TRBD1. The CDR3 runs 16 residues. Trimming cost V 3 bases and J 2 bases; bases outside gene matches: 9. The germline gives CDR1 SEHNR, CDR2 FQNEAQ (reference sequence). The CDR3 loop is CASSLYRDSPNTEAFF. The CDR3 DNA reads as TGTGCCAGCAGCTTGTACCGGGACAGTCCAAACACTGAAGCTTTCTTT.

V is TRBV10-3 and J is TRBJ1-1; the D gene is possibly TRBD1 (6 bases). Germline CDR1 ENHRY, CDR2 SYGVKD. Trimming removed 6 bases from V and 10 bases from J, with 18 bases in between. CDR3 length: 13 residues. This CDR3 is CAIRLDPRGGAFF. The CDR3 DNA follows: TGTGCCATCAGATTAGATCCGAGGGGGGGAGCTTTCTTT.

For the CDR3, the DNA is TGTGCCAGTAGTATAGCAGGTGGCAATCAGCCCCAGCATTTT. Protein: CASSIAGGNQPQHF. The chain recombines TRBV19 with TRBJ1-5; D unresolved. Germline V lookup: CDR1 LNHDA, CDR2 SQIVND (reference sequence). The CDR3 is made up of 14 amino acids. The V end was cut by 1 base, the J end by 2 bases, with 6 bases between.

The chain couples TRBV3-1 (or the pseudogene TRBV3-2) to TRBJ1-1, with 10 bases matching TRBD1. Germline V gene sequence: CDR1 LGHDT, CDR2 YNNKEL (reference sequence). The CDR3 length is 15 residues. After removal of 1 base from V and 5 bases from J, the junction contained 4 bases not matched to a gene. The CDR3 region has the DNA TGTGCCAGCAGCCAAGGGACAGGGGGTGGGACTGAAGCTTTCTTT. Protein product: CASSQGTGGGTEAFF.

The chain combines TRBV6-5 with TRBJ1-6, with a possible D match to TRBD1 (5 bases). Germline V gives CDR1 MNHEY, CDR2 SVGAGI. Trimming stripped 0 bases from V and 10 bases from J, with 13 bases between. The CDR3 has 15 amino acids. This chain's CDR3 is CASSYSTVNSSPLHF. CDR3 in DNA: TGTGCCAGCAGTTACTCGACAGTAAACTCCTCACCCCTCCACTTT.

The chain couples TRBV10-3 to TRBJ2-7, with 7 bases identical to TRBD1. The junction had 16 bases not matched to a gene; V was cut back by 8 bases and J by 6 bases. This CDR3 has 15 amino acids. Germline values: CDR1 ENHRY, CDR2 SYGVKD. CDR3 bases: TGTGCCATCCGACCCTCCGCACAGGGGAACCGCGAGCAGTACTTC. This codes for CAIRPSAQGNREQYF.

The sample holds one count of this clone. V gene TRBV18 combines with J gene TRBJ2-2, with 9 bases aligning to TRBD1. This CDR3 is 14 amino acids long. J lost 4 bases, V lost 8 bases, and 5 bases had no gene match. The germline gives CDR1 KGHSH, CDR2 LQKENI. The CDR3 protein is CASHEQGATGELFF. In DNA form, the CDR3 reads TGTGCCAGCCACGAACAGGGGGCCACCGGGGAGCTGTTTTTT.

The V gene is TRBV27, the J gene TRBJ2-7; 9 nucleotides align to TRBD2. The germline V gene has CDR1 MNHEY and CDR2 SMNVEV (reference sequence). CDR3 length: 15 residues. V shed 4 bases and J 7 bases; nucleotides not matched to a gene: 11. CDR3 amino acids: CASSWGGGGAREQYF. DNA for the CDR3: TGTGCCAGCAGTTGGGGAGGCGGGGGGGCGAGGGAGCAGTACTTC.

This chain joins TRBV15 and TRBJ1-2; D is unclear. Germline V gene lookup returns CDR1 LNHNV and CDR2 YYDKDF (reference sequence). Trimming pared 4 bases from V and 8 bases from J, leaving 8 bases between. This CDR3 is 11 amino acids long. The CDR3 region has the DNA TGTGCCACCAGCAATACCGCGGGCTACACCTTC. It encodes CATSNTAGYTF.